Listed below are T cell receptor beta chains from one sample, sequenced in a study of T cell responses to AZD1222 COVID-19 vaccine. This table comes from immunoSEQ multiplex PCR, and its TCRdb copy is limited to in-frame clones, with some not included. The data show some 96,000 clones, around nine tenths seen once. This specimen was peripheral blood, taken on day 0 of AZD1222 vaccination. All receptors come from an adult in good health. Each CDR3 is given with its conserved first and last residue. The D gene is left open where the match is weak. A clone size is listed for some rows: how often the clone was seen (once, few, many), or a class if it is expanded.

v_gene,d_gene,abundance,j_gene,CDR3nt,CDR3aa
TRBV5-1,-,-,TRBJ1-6,TGCGCCAGCAGCGGGGGCCAGGACTCCTATAATTCACCCCTCCACTTT,CASSGGQDSYNSPLHF
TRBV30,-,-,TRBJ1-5,TGTGCCTGGAGCCGACGGGCGGGGAGTCAGCCCCAGCATTTT,CAWSRRAGSQPQHF
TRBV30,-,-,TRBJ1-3,TGTGCCTGGAGTAGGGCTGGAAACACCATATATTTT,CAWSRAGNTIYF
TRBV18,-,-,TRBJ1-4,TGTGCCAGCTCCCCGTTCAACGGACCTAATGAGAAACTGTTTTTT,CASSPFNGPNEKLFF
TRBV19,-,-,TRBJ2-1,TGTGCCACCAGGCGAAGCGCCTCCTACAATGAGCAGTTCTTC,CATRRSASYNEQFF
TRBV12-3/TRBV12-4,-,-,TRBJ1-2,TGTGCCAGCCTGATAGGCAGGGCTGGTGGCTACACCTTC,CASLIGRAGGYTF
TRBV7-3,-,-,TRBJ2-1,TGTGCCAGCAGCCCATATAGCTCCTACAATGAGCAGTTCTTC,CASSPYSSYNEQFF
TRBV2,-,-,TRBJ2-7,TGTGCCAGCAGTCCCCAGGGCCTTGGGCAGTACTTC,CASSPQGLGQYF
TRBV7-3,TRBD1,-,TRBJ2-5,TGTGCCAGCAGCGAAAAGGGGACAGTCAAGGCCGAGACCCAGTACTTC,CASSEKGTVKAETQYF
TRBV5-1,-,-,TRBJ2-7,TGCGCCAGCAGCTTAGTTGTCAGCCCCTACGAGCAGTACTTC,CASSLVVSPYEQYF
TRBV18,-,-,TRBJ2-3,TGTGCCAGCTCAGTGAGTTTCGATACAGATACGCAGTATTTT,CASSVSFDTDTQYF
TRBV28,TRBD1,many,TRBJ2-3,TGTGCCAGCACTGGACAGGGGTATTGGAATACGCAGTATTTT,CASTGQGYWNTQYF
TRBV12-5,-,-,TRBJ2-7,TGTGCTAGTGCCCCAGGAACTAGCTCCTACGAGCAGTACTTC,CASAPGTSSYEQYF
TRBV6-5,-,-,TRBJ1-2,TGTGCCAGCGCTCCGGACACGGCGGGTGGCTACACCTTC,CASAPDTAGGYTF
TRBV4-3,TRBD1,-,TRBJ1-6,TGCGCCAGCAGCTTACAGGGGGCGCAGAATAATTCACCCCTCCACTTT,CASSLQGAQNNSPLHF
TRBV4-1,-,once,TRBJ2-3,TGCGCCAGCAGCCGGGGCTGGACAAGCACAGATACGCAGTATTTT,CASSRGWTSTDTQYF
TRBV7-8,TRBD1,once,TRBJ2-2,TGTGCCAGCAGCTATACCGGGGGGACAGGGGCCCTCAGCCTGTACACCGGGGAGCTGTTTTTT,CASSYTGGTGALSLYTGELFF
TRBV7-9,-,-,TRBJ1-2,TGTGCCAGCAGCCCAACACCTAACTATGGCTACACCTTC,CASSPTPNYGYTF
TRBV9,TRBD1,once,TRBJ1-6,TGTGCCAGCAGCCCAACGGGACAGACAAATTCACCCCTCCACTTT,CASSPTGQTNSPLHF
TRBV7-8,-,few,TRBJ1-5,TGTGCCAGCACTGAGTCTCACGGAGTAGGGGTTGCTTACAATCAGCCCCAGCATTTT,CASTESHGVGVAYNQPQHF
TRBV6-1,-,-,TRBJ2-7,TGTGCCAGCAGTGAAGTCAATCAATACTACGAGCAGTACTTC,CASSEVNQYYEQYF